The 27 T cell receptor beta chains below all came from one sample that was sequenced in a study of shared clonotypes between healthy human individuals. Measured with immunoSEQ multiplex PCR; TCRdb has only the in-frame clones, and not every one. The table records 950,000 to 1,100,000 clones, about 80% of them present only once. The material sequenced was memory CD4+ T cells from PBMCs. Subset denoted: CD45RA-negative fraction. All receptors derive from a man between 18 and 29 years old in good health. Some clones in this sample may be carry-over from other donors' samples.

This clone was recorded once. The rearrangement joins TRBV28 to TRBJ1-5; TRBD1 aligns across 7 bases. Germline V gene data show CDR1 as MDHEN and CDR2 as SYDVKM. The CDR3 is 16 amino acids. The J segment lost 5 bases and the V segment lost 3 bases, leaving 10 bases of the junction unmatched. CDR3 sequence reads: CASSFRTGRGDQPQHF. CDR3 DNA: TGTGCCAGCAGTTTCCGGACAGGCCGTGGGGATCAGCCCCAGCATTTT.

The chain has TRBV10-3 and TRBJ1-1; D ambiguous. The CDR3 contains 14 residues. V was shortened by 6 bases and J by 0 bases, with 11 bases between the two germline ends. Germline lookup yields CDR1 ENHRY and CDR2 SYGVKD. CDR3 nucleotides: TGTGCCATCAGGGGTAATAGCATGAACACTGAAGCTTTCTTT. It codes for CAIRGNSMNTEAFF.

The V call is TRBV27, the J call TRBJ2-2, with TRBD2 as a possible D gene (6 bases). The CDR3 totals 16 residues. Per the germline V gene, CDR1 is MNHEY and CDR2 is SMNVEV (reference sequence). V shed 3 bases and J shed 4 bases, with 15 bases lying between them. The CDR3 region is CASSLASAVTTGELFF. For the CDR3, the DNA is TGTGCCAGCAGTTTGGCTAGCGCCGTTACCACCGGGGAGCTGTTTTTT.

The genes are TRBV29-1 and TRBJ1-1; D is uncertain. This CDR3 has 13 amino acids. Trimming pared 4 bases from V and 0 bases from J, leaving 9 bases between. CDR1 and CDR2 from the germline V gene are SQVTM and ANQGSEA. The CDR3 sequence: CSVGRPLNTEAFF. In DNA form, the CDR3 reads TGCAGCGTTGGACGGCCTTTGAACACTGAAGCTTTCTTT.

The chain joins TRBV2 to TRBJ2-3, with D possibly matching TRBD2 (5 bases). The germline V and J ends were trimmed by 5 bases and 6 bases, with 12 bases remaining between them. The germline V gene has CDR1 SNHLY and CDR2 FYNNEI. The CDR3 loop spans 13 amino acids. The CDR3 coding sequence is TGTGCCAGCAGTAGCGGTGATTTGGATACGCAGTATTTT. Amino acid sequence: CASSSGDLDTQYF. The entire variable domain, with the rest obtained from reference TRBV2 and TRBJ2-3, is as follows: EPEVTQTPSHQVTQMGQEVILRCVPISNHLYFYWYRQILGQKVEFLVSFYNNEISEKSEIFDDQFSVERPDGSNFTLKIRSTKLEDSAMYFCASSSGDLDTQYFGPGTRLTVL.

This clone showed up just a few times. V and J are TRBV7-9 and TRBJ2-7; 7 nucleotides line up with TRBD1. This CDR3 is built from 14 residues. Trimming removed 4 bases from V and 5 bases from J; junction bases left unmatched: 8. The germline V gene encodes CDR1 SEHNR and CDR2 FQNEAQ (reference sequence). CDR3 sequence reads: CASSSDRVLNEQYF. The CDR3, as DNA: TGTGCCAGCAGCTCCGACAGGGTTCTTAACGAGCAGTACTTC.

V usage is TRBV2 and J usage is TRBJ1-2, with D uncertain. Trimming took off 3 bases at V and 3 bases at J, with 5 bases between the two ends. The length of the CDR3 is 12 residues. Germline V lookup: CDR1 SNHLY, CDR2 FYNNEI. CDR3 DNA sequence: TGTGCCAGCAGTGATCAGGACTATGGCTACACCTTC. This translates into CASSDQDYGYTF. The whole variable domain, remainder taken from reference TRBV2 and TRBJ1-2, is EPEVTQTPSHQVTQMGQEVILRCVPISNHLYFYWYRQILGQKVEFLVSFYNNEISEKSEIFDDQFSVERPDGSNFTLKIRSTKLEDSAMYFCASSDQDYGYTFGSGTRLTVV.

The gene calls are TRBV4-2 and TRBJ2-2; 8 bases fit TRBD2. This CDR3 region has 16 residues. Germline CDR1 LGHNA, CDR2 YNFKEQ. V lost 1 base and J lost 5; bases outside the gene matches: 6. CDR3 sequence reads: CASSQVASGRTGELFF. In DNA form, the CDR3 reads TGTGCCAGCAGCCAAGTGGCCAGCGGGAGAACCGGGGAGCTGTTTTTT.

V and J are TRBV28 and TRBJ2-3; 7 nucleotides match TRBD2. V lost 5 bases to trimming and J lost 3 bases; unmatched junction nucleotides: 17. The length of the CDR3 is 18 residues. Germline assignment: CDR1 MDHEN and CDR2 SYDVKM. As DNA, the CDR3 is TGTGCCAGCAGTGCAAACTGGGGGGGTGGCGGAGCGACAGATACGCAGTATTTT. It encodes CASSANWGGGGATDTQYF.

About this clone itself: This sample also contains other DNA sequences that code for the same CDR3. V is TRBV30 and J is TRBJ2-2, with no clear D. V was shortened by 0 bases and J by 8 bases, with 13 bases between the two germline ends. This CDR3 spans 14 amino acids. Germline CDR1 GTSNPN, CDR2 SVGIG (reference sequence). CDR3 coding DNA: TGTGCCTGGAGTGTATTACTACCCAGTGGGGAGCTGTTTTTT. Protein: CAWSVLLPSGELFF.

CDR3 residues: CASSYDRWAFF. In DNA, the CDR3 is TGTGCCAGCAGTTACGACCGATGGGCTTTCTTT. The chain uses TRBV6-6 and TRBJ1-1; D gene unclear. Per the germline V gene, CDR1 is MNHNY and CDR2 is SVGAGI (reference sequence). V dropped 2 bases and J dropped 11 bases, with 9 bases sitting between them. The CDR3 is made up of 11 amino acids.

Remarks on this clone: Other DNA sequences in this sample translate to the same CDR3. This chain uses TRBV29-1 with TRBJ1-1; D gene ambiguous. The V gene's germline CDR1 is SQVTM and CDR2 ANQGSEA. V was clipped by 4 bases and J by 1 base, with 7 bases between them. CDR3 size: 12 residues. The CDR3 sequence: CSVASGNTEAFF. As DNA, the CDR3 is TGCAGCGTTGCGTCAGGGAACACTGAAGCTTTCTTT.

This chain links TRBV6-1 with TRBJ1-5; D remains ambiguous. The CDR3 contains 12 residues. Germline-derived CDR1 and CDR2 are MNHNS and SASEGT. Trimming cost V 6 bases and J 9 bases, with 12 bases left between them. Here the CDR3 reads CASSPGIGPQHF. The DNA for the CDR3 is TGTGCCAGCAGCCCTGGAATTGGGCCCCAGCATTTT.

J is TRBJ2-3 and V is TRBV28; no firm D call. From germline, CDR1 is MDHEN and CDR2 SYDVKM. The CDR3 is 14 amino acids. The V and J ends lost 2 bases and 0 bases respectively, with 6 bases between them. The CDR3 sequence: CASSLPASTDTQYF. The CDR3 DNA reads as TGTGCCAGCAGTTTACCTGCTAGCACAGATACGCAGTATTTT.

The CDR3 reads CASRERHTGELFF. The DNA for the CDR3 is TGCGCCAGCAGGGAACGACACACCGGGGAGCTGTTTTTT. The J gene is TRBJ2-2, the V gene TRBV5-1; no reliable D call. The CDR3 loop spans 13 amino acids. V lost 5 bases to trimming and J lost 3 bases, with 8 bases between them. CDR1 is SGHRS and CDR2 is YFSETQ in the germline V gene.

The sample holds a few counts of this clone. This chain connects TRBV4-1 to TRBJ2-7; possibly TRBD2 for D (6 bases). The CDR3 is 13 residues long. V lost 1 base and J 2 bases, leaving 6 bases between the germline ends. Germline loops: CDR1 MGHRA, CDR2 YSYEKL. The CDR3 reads CASSQAGAYEQYF. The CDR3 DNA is TGCGCCAGCAGCCAAGCGGGGGCCTACGAGCAGTACTTC.

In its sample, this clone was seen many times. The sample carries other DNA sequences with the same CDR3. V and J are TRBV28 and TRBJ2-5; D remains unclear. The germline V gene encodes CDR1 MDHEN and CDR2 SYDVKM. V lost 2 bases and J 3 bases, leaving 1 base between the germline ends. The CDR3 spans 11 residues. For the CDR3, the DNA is TGTGCCAGCAGTTTAGAAGAGACCCAGTACTTC. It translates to CASSLEETQYF. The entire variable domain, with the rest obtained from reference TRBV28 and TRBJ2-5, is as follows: DVKVTQSSRYLVKRTGEKVFLECVQDMDHENMFWYRQDPGLGLRLIYFSYDVKMKEKGDIPEGYSVSREKKERFSLILESASTNQTSMYLCASSLEETQYFGPGTRLLVL.

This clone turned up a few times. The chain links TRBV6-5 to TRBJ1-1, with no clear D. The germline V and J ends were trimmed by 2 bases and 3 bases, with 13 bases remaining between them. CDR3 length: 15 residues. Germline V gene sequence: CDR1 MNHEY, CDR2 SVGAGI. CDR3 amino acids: CASSYQIEGYTEAFF. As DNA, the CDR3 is TGTGCCAGCAGTTACCAAATAGAAGGATACACTGAAGCTTTCTTT.

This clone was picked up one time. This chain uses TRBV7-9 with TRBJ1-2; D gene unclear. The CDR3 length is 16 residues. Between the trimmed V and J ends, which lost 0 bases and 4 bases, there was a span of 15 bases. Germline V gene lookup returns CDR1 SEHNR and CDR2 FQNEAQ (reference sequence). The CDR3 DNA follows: TGTGCCAGCAGCTTAGCACGGCAGTTCACGGTCTATGGCTACACCTTC. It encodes CASSLARQFTVYGYTF.

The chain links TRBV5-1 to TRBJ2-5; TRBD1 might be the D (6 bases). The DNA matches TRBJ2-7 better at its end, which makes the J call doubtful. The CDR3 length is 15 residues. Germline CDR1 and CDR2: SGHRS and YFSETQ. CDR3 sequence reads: CASSDPQGYPYEQYF. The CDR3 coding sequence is TGCGCCAGCAGCGATCCACAGGGATACCCCTACGAGCAGTACTTC.

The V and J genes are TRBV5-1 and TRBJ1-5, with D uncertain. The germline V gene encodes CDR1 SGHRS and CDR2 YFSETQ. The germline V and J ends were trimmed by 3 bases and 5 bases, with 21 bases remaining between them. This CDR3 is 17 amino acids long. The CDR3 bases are TGCGCCAGCAGCTCAACCCCAGACCGGACCCCGCATCAGCCCCAGCATTTT. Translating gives CASSSTPDRTPHQPQHF.

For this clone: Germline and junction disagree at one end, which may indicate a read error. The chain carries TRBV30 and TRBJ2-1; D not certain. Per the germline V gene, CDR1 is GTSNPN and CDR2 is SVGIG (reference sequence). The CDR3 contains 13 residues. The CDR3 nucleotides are TGTGCCTGGAGTGCCGGACCGTACAATGAGCAGCTCTTC. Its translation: CAWSAGPYNEQLF.

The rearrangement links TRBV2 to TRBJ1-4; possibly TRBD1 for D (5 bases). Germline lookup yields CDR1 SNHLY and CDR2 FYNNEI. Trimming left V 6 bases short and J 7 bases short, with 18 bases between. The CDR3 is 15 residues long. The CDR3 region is CASRMTGTPSEKLFF. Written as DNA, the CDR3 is TGTGCCAGCAGAATGACCGGGACGCCGAGTGAAAAACTGTTTTTT.

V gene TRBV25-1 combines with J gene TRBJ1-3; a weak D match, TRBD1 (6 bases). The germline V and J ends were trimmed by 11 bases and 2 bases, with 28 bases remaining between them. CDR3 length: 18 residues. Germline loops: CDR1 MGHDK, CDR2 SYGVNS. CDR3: CARGLHRGAGLAGNTIYF. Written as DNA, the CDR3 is TGTGCCCGCGGCCTACACCGGGGGGCAGGGCTTGCTGGAAACACCATATATTTT.

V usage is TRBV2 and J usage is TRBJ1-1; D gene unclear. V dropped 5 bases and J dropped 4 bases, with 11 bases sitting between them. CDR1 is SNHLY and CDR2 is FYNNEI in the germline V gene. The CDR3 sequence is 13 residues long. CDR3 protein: CASSRARTTEAFF. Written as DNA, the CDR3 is TGTGCCAGCAGTCGGGCCCGGACCACTGAAGCTTTCTTT.

The DNA for the CDR3 is TGTGCCACCAACTCACCCCGGACAGGACCAAACTATGGCTACACCTTC. Protein: CATNSPRTGPNYGYTF. This sequence joins TRBV19 and TRBJ1-2; 7 bases are shared with TRBD1. Per the germline V gene, CDR1 is LNHDA and CDR2 is SQIVND (reference sequence). The V segment lost 10 bases and the J segment 2 bases; nucleotides outside the gene matches: 16. The CDR3 has 16 residues.

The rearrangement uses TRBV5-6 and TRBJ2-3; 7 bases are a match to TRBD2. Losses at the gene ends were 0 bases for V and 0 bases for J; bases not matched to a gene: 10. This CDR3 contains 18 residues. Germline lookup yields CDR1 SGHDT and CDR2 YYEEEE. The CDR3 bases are TGTGCCAGCAGCTTGGAAATGGGAGCGGGACTGAGCACAGATACGCAGTATTTT. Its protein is CASSLEMGAGLSTDTQYF.